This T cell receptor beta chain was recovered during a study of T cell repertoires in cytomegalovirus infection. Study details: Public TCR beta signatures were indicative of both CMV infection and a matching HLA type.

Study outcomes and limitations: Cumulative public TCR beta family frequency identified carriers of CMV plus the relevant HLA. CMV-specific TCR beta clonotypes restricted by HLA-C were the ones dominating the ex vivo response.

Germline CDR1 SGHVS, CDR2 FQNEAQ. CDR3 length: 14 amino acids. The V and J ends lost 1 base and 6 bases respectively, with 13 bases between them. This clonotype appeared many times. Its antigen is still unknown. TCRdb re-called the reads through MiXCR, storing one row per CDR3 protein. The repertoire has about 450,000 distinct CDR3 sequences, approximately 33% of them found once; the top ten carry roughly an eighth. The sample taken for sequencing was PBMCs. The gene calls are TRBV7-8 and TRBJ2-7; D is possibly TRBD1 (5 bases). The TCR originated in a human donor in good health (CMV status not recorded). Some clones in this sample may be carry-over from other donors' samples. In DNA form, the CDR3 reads TGTGCCAGCAGCTTAGGGGCAGGGTCGGTCGAGCAGTACTTC. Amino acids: CASSLGAGSVEQYF.